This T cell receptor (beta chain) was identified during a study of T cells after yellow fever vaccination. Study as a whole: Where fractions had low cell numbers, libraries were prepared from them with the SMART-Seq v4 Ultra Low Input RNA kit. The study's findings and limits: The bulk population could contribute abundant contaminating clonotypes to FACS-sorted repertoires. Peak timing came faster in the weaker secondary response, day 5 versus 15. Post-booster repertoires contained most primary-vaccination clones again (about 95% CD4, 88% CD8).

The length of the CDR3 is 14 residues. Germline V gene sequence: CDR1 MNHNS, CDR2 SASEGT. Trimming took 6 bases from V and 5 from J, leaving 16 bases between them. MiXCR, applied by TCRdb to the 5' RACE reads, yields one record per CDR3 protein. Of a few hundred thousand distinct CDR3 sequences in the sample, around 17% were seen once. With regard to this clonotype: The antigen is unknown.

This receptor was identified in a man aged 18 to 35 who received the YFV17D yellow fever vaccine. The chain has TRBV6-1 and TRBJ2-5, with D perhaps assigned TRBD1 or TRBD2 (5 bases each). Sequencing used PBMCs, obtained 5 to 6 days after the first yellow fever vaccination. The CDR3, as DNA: TGTGCCAGCAGCACCGGGACGCGGCGGGAGACCCAGTACTTC. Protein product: CASSTGTRRETQYF.